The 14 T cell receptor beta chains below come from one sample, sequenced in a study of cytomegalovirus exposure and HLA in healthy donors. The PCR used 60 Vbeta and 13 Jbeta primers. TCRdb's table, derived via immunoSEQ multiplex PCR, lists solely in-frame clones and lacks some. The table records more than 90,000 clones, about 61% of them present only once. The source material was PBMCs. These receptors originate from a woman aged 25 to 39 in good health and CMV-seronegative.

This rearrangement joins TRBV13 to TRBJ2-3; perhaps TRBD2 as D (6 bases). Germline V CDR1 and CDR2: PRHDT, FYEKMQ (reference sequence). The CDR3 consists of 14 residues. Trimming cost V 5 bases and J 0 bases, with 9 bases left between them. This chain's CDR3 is CASSTGLSTDTQYF. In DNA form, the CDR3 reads TGTGCCAGCAGCACGGGACTGAGCACAGATACGCAGTATTTT.

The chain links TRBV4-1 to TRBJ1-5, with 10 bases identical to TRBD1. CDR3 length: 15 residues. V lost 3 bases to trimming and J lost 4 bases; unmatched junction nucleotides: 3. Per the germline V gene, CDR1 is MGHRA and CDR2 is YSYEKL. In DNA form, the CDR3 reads TGCGCCAGCAGCCAGGGACAGGGGAAGAATCAGCCCCAGCATTTT. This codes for CASSQGQGKNQPQHF.

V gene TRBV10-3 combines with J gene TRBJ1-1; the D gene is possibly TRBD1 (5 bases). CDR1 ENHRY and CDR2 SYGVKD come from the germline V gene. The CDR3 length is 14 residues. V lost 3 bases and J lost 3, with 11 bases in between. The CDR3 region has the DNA TGTGCCATCAGTGAAGCGGGGGGGGACACTGAAGCTTTCTTT. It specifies CAISEAGGDTEAFF.

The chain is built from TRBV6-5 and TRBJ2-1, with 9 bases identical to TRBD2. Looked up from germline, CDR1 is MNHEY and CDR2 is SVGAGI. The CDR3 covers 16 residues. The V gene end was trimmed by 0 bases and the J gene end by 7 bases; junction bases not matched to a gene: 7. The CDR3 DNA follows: TGTGCCAGCAGTTACTCGGTCGGCGGGAGGGCAAATGAGCAGTTCTTC. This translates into CASSYSVGGRANEQFF.

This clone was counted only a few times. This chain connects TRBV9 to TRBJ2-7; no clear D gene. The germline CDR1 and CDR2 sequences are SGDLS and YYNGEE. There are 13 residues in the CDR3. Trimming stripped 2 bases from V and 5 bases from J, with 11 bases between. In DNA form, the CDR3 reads TGTGCCAGCAGCGTGGGCAGTCCCGACGAGCAGTACTTC. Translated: CASSVGSPDEQYF.

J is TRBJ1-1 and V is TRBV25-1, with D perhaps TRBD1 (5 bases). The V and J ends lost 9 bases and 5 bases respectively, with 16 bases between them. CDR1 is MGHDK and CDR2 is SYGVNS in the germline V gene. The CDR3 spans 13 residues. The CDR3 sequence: CASKQGGGTEAFF. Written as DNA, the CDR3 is TGTGCCAGTAAGCAGGGCGGGGGGACTGAAGCTTTCTTT.

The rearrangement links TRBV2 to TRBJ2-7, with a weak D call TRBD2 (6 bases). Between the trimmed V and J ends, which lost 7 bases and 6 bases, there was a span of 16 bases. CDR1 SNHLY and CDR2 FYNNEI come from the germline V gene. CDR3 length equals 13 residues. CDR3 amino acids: CASKVLTRGEQYF. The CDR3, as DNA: TGTGCCAGCAAGGTACTGACTAGAGGCGAGCAGTACTTC.

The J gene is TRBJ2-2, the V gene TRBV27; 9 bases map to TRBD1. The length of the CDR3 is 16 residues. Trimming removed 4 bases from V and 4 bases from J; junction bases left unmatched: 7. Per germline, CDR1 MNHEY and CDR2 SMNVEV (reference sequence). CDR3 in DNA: TGTGCCAGCAGTTCATGGACAGGGGTGGGCACCGGGGAGCTGTTTTTT. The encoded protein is CASSSWTGVGTGELFF.

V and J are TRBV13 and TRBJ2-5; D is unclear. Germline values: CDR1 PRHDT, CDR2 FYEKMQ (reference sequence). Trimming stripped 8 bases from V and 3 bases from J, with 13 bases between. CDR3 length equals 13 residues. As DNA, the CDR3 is TGTGCCAGCGGCCAAGACTTGGAAGAGACCCAGTACTTC. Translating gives CASGQDLEETQYF.

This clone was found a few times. The CDR3 spells CASSQDSGFQETQYF. The CDR3 DNA sequence: TGTGCCAGCAGCCAAGATTCAGGGTTCCAAGAGACCCAGTACTTC. V is TRBV4-2 and J is TRBJ2-5; TRBD1 might be the D (5 bases). Germline assignment: CDR1 LGHNA and CDR2 YNFKEQ. The CDR3 extends over 15 amino acids. Trimming removed 0 bases from V and 1 base from J, with 9 bases in between.

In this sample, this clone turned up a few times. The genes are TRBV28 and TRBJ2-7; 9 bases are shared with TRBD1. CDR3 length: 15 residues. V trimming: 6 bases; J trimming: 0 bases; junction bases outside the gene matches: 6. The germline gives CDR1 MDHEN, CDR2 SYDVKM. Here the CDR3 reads CASSLRDRVSYEQYF. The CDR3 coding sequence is TGTGCCAGCAGCCTCCGGGACAGGGTCTCCTACGAGCAGTACTTC.

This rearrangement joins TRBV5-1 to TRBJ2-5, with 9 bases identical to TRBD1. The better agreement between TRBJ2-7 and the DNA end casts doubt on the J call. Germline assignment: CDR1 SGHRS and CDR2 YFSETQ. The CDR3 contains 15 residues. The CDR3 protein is CASSLQGALSYEQYF. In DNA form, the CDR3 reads TGCGCCAGCAGCCTACAGGGGGCTCTTTCCTACGAGCAGTACTTC.

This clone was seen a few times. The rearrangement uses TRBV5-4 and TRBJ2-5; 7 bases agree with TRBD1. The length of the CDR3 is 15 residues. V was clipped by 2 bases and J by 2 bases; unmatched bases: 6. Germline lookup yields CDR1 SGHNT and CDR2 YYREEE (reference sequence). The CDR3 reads CASSFPGQRQETQYF. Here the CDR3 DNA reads TGTGCCAGCAGCTTCCCGGGACAGAGACAAGAGACCCAGTACTTC.

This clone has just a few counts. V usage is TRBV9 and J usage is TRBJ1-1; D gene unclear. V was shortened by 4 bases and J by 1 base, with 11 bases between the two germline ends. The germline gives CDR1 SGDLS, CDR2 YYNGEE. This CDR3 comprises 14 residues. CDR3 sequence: CASSPDIRNTEAFF. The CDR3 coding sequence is TGTGCCAGCAGCCCCGACATACGGAACACTGAAGCTTTCTTT.